This T cell receptor beta chain was retrieved from a study of blood T cell repertoires in COVID-19. This table comes from immunoSEQ multiplex PCR, and its TCRdb copy is limited to in-frame clones, with some not included. This sample has around 180,000 clones, with more than 75% found just once. The origin of this receptor is a person aged 65 to 79 with COVID-19, enrolled during active disease. The sequencing sample was made of peripheral blood.

CDR3 in amino acids: CASSLEGVRSPLHF. The CDR3 DNA reads as TGCGCCAGCAGCTTGGAAGGGGTGCGTTCACCCCTCCACTTT. This rearrangement joins TRBV5-1 to TRBJ1-6; weak D call: TRBD1 (5 bases). Germline V CDR1 and CDR2: SGHRS, YFSETQ. V was cut by 0 bases and J by 9 bases, with 10 bases left in between. The CDR3 consists of 14 residues.